This entry features one T cell receptor (beta chain) sequence. This entry comes from a study of PD-1 blockade in classical Hodgkin lymphoma. Each patient's relapse followed autologous stem cell transplantation, and brentuximab vedotin exposure varied. Magnetic negative selection isolated CD8+ T cells from thawed PBMCs. V was shortened by 3 bases and J by 9 bases, with 19 bases between the two germline ends. From germline, CDR1 is SQVTM and CDR2 ANQGSEA. CDR3 length equals 14 residues. Sequencing was performed with immunoSEQ multiplex PCR; in TCRdb, only in-frame clones are kept and a portion is missing. The data contain 1,600 or so clones, roughly two thirds of them singletons.

This TCR was recovered from a human donor with classical Hodgkin lymphoma. The sequences come from CD8+ T cells from blood, collected at baseline. J is TRBJ2-3 and V is TRBV29-1, with D perhaps TRBD2 (5 bases). CDR3 coding DNA: TGCAGCGTTGATGCGGGCCTGCCCTCGGGCACGCAGTATTTT. Its translation is CSVDAGLPSGTQYF.